This T cell receptor (beta chain) derives from a study of beta chain features in type 1 diabetes (dated by TCRdb to the late 2010s). At the level of the whole study: Patients and healthy donors did not differ in mean age, gender distribution, total cell number or subset yield. Across all samples, around 100 million sorted cells were examined, and cell number per subset correlated strongly with RNA yield. The study compared TCRB repertoires of sorted circulating CD4+ T cell subsets between recently diagnosed type 1 diabetes patients and matched healthy donors. Regulatory and stem cell-like memory subsets were isolated from only 8 patients and roughly eight healthy donors, whereas naive and central memory subsets came from all 30 or so donors. The full study reports these points: A moderate but significant shortening of TCRB CDR3 length was observed in type 1 diabetes patients in all four CD4+ subsets. Because cDNA was sequenced instead of genomic DNA, activated cells with high expression could be over-represented, although the groups did not differ in activation or CD3 levels. PCR may preferentially amplify shorter templates, but because patient and control samples were amplified and corrected together, any resulting skew would affect both groups equally. HLA sub-analyses involved small numbers of individuals, so any influence of HLA type on TCRB rearrangement remained unresolved. Naive, central memory and regulatory TCRB repertoires appeared more similar among patients than among healthy donors. At VDJ recombination sites, patients with type 1 diabetes made fewer insertions and deleted more nucleotides, a pattern implying thymic rearrangement abnormalities.

The entire amount of isolated RNA was reverse transcribed using the High Capacity cDNA Reverse Transcription Kit, so the sequenced TCRB transcripts were expressed ones. Deep immunoSEQ sequencing was applied to naive, central memory and regulatory T cell samples, giving an average of approximately 3.8 million total reads per sample. Sorted cells were lysed in RLT buffer, and RNA was extracted using DNase-treated RNeasy Micro or Mini kits according to cell number. Each cell subset was processed on its own to prevent cross-contamination, while patient and healthy donor samples were processed together. Using the immunoSEQ multiplex PCR, TCRB sequences were amplified from cDNA into 87-bp fragments spanning the CDR3 region. Amplicons were sequenced on the Illumina HiSeq platform. The study's own analysis went as follows. Synthetic template baselines were used to correct PCR bias computationally, reads within Hamming distance 2 were collapsed together, and singletons that could not be merged were discarded. By aligning reads against IMGT, V, D and J genes, CDR3 length, and insertions or deletions at six rearrangement sites were assigned. Within each subset, clonotype counts were normalized to sorted cell number, after which true diversity and Gini coefficients were computed with the tcR R package. Repertoire sharing was quantified using the overlap coefficient calculated on TCRB nucleotide sequences. Out-of-frame TCRB sequences from naive cells were analyzed as a proxy for the pre-selection repertoire. This immuneACCESS table, as held by TCRdb, lists in-frame sequences with V and J called but not all clones. Of the missing ones, under half trace to an unresolved V gene in checked studies; the others have no known cause. D and trimming were read from the DNA, whereas the V and J calls and clone size are those reported in that table. Present in this sample are around 350,000 clones, roughly 12% of which were seen just once. Of the sample, 0.017% falls within the top ten clones.

The germline V gene encodes CDR1 SGHTA and CDR2 FQGTGA. The junction shows trimming of 4 bases on V and 4 bases on J, plus 3 bases between the germline ends. Its CDR3 holds 11 amino acids, cysteine through phenylalanine. The entry retains the CDR3 DNA only, 33 bases that are in frame from base 1. A few counts support this clone. Its antigen has not been determined. No quality values exist for individual bases; no much larger clone is one base distant. The sample has other DNA sequences that encode this CDR3 too. Each donor gave one peripheral blood draw, averaging roughly 120 mL, which was collected into heparinised tubes. Naive, central memory, regulatory and stem cell-like memory CD4+ T cells were sorted on a BD FACSAria II using a panel including CD45RO, CCR7, CD25, CD127, CD95 and CD27. Every sorted population had a purity above 95%. PBMCs were isolated immediately by Lymphoprep density gradient centrifugation and stained directly without culture. So that batch effects would be minimized, each experiment stained and sorted samples in pairs, pairing one healthy donor with one patient.

The material sequenced was naive CD4+ T cells from blood. Explained via the paper, the cell subset or site label denotes: true naive CD4+ T cells. This clonotype was obtained from a man younger than 35 in good health. The chain employs TRBV7-3 and TRBJ2-3; no D gene can be assigned with confidence. The nucleotide sequence is TGTGCCAGCAGCTCTTCAGATACGCAGTATTTT. This gives the protein CASSSSDTQYF.